Listed below are T cell receptor beta chains from one sample, sequenced in a study of spatial heterogeneity in lung cancer. MiXCR, run by TCRdb on the 5' RACE reads, gives a single entry per CDR3 protein. The sample comprises under 30,000 distinct CDR3 sequences, approximately 5.6% of which are singletons, and 20% to 25% rests with the top ten. The source material was PBMCs, sampled at follow-up. Receptors originate from a male donor with early-stage non-small cell lung cancer. CDR3s include the opening cysteine and the closing phenylalanine or tryptophan. Fields, in order: D gene, V gene, J gene, clone size, CDR3 DNA, CDR3 protein. D genes are given only for firm matches. Size values are once, few and many counts, or a class for expanded clones, and some rows have none.

d_call: TRBD1
v_call: TRBV6-2/TRBV6-3
j_call: TRBJ1-5
clone_size: many
cdr3_nt: TGTGCCAGCAGTTCCGGGACAGGGGGTTATAAGCCCCAGCATTTT
cdr3_aa: CASSSGTGGYKPQHF

d_call: TRBD1
v_call: TRBV27
j_call: TRBJ1-1
clone_size: few
cdr3_nt: TGTGCCAGCAGTTCGCTCGGACAGGGGACGTCTGAAGCTTTCTTT
cdr3_aa: CASSSLGQGTSEAFF

d_call: -
v_call: TRBV6-5
j_call: TRBJ1-1
clone_size: many
cdr3_nt: TGTGCCAGCAGTTACAGGGCCAGGAACACTGAAGCTTTCTTT
cdr3_aa: CASSYRARNTEAFF

d_call: -
v_call: TRBV6-5
j_call: TRBJ1-2
clone_size: many
cdr3_nt: TGTGCCAGCAGTTACTCGGTCCCCGACAGGAGCTATGGCTACACCTTC
cdr3_aa: CASSYSVPDRSYGYTF

d_call: -
v_call: TRBV7-9
j_call: TRBJ2-1
clone_size: many
cdr3_nt: TGTGCCAGCAGCTTAGCGATGGGTTACAATGAGCAGTTCTTC
cdr3_aa: CASSLAMGYNEQFF

d_call: -
v_call: TRBV9
j_call: TRBJ2-1
clone_size: many
cdr3_nt: TGTGCCAGCAGCGTAGTAGGGAGCTCCTACAATGAGCAGTTCTTC
cdr3_aa: CASSVVGSSYNEQFF

d_call: -
v_call: TRBV4-3
j_call: TRBJ1-5
clone_size: -
cdr3_nt: TGCGCCAGCAGCCAAGATTCATTTAGCCCGGCCACGGGGCAGCCCCAGCATTTT
cdr3_aa: CASSQDSFSPATGQPQHF

d_call: TRBD1
v_call: TRBV6-5
j_call: TRBJ2-7
clone_size: many
cdr3_nt: TGTGCCAGCAGTTACTTTGCGGGACAGGGTTACGAGCAGTACTTC
cdr3_aa: CASSYFAGQGYEQYF

d_call: TRBD2
v_call: TRBV6-5
j_call: TRBJ2-5
clone_size: many
cdr3_nt: TGTGCCAGCAAACTAGCGGGAGACCAAGAGACCCAGTACTTC
cdr3_aa: CASKLAGDQETQYF

d_call: -
v_call: TRBV7-2
j_call: TRBJ1-2
clone_size: many
cdr3_nt: TGTGCCAGCAGCTTAGACCCTCTCTATGGCTACACCTTC
cdr3_aa: CASSLDPLYGYTF

d_call: TRBD1
v_call: TRBV29-1
j_call: TRBJ2-1
clone_size: medium-sized
cdr3_nt: TGCAGCGTTTACCGGGACAGCAATGAGCAGTTCTTC
cdr3_aa: CSVYRDSNEQFF

d_call: -
v_call: TRBV4-2
j_call: TRBJ1-5
clone_size: few
cdr3_nt: TGTGCCAGCAGCCAAGGTGACAGCTTCAATCAGCCCCAGCATTTT
cdr3_aa: CASSQGDSFNQPQHF

d_call: -
v_call: TRBV3-1
j_call: TRBJ2-7
clone_size: few
cdr3_nt: TGTGCCAGCAGCGACTCGGACGAGCAGTACTTC
cdr3_aa: CASSDSDEQYF

d_call: TRBD1
v_call: TRBV23-1
j_call: TRBJ2-1
clone_size: many
cdr3_nt: TGCGCCAGCAGTCAATCGCCAGGGGGCAAATTCGATGAGCAGTTCTTC
cdr3_aa: CASSQSPGGKFDEQFF

d_call: -
v_call: TRBV12-3/TRBV12-4
j_call: TRBJ1-5
clone_size: many
cdr3_nt: TGTGCCAGCAGTGTGGACACCCCTAGCAATCAGCCCCAGCATTTT
cdr3_aa: CASSVDTPSNQPQHF

d_call: -
v_call: TRBV7-7
j_call: TRBJ2-1
clone_size: many
cdr3_nt: TGTGCTAGCAGCCCGGACAGAAACAATGAGCAGTTCTTC
cdr3_aa: CASSPDRNNEQFF

d_call: -
v_call: TRBV20-1
j_call: TRBJ1-5
clone_size: many
cdr3_nt: TGCAGTGCTAGAGATTTCGCAGGAGGAGGACAGCCCCAGCATTTT
cdr3_aa: CSARDFAGGGQPQHF

d_call: TRBD1
v_call: TRBV2
j_call: TRBJ1-4
clone_size: many
cdr3_nt: TGTGCCAGCAGTTTAACAGGGGGGAACGAAAAACTGTTTTTT
cdr3_aa: CASSLTGGNEKLFF

d_call: -
v_call: TRBV10-3
j_call: TRBJ1-3
clone_size: many
cdr3_nt: TGTGCCATCAGTGCAGGAGAGGGTTCTGGAAACACCATATATTTT
cdr3_aa: CAISAGEGSGNTIYF

d_call: TRBD2
v_call: TRBV5-1
j_call: TRBJ2-5
clone_size: many
cdr3_nt: TGCGCCAGCAGCTTGGCCCTAGCGGAAGAGACCCAGTACTTC
cdr3_aa: CASSLALAEETQYF